What follows are 3 T cell receptor beta chains derived from one specimen sequenced in a study of T-cell reconstitution after alpha-beta-depleted transplantation in children. Unique molecular identifiers were built into the TCRbeta library. One entry per CDR3 protein, called by TCRdb with MiXCR from the PCR reads. This table holds roughly 100,000 distinct CDR3 sequences, approximately 6% found once. Sequences were derived from PBMCs, mostly from graft donor cells, sampled 60 days after TCRalphabeta/CD19-depleted stem cell transplant. These receptors were taken from a female patient aged 2 to 10 who had a stem cell transplant for Fanconi anemia, so the T cells may come from the graft donor.

In this sample, this clonotype turned up many times. V usage is TRBV5-1 and J usage is TRBJ2-6; a weak D match, TRBD1 (6 bases). Germline V gene lookup returns CDR1 SGHRS and CDR2 YFSETQ. The CDR3 contains 14 residues. The ends were cut back, 6 bases at V and 2 bases at J, with 9 bases in the middle. The CDR3: CASITGPGANVLTF. Written as DNA, the CDR3 is TGCGCCAGCATTACAGGGCCTGGGGCCAACGTCCTGACTTTC.

This clonotype came up many times. V gene TRBV12-3 or TRBV12-4 combines with J gene TRBJ2-1, with no clear D. Trimming removed 2 bases from V and 11 bases from J, with 19 bases in between. The CDR3 sequence is 15 residues long. CDR3 sequence: CASSLHSPPRGQQFF. CDR3 sequence (DNA): TGTGCCAGCAGTTTACATTCCCCTCCCCGAGGTCAGCAGTTCTTC.

V gene TRBV2 combines with J gene TRBJ2-6, with D perhaps TRBD2 (6 bases). Trimming removed 3 bases from V and 0 bases from J, with 18 bases in between. There are 19 residues in the CDR3. CDR1 SNHLY and CDR2 FYNNEI come from the germline V gene. The CDR3 spells CASSDPGGTLISGANVLTF. Here the CDR3 DNA reads TGTGCCAGCAGTGATCCGGGCGGGACCTTGATCTCTGGGGCCAACGTCCTGACTTTC.